This T cell receptor beta chain was found in a study of OX40 agonist ivuxolimab in advanced cancers. Turning to the study itself: Enrolled patients in dose escalation had cancers that were hepatocellular carcinoma, melanoma, renal cell or head and neck cancer. Partial response was recorded in three patients: one hepatocellular carcinoma and two cutaneous melanoma cases.

Data came from immunoSEQ multiplex PCR; TCRdb stores just in-frame clones and leaves some out. The sample holds 100,000 to 130,000 clones; approximately 90% are singletons and the top ten take about 1.2%. The CDR3 covers 15 residues. V dropped 2 bases and J dropped 0 bases, with 10 bases sitting between them. Germline V gene data show CDR1 as MNHNY and CDR2 as SVGAGI (reference sequence). This clone was observed a single time. Material: CD4+ or CD8+ T cells sorted from blood, obtained in a trial of the OX40 agonist ivuxolimab. The rearrangement links TRBV6-6 to TRBJ1-1, with D perhaps TRBD1 (5 bases). This receptor was identified in an adult with an advanced solid tumor such as melanoma, head and neck, liver or kidney cancer. In DNA, the CDR3 is TGTGCCAGCAGTTACATTGGGGCCCTGAACACTGAAGCTTTCTTT. Translating gives CASSYIGALNTEAFF.